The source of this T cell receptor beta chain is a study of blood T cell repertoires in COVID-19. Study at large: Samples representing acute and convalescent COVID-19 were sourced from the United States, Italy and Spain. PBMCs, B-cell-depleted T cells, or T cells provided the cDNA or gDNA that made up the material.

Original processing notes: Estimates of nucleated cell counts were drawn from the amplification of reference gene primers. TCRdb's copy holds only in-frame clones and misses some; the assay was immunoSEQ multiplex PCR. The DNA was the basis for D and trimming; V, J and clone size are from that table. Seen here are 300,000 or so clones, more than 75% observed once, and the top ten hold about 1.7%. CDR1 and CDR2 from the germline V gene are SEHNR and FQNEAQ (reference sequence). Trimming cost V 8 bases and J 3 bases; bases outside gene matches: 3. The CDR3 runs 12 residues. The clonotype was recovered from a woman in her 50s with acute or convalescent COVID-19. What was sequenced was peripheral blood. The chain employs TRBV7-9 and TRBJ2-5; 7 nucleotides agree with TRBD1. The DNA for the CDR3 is TGTGCCAGCTGGCAGGGGGAAGAGACCCAGTACTTC. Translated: CASWQGEETQYF.